Presented here are 23 T cell receptor beta chains from one specimen sequenced in a study of shared clonotypes between healthy human individuals. Here immunoSEQ multiplex PCR was the method, and the copy in TCRdb shows in-frame clones only, minus some. The sample yields about 680,000 clones, around 78% seen once. The specimen sequenced was memory CD4+ T cells sorted from blood. Stated subset: CD45RA-negative fraction. The receptors come from a woman aged 30 to 39 in good health.

V usage is TRBV11-2 and J usage is TRBJ1-1; D is perhaps TRBD1 (6 bases). This CDR3 comprises 12 residues. CDR1 SGHAT and CDR2 FQNNGV come from the germline V gene. The V and J ends lost 5 bases and 5 bases respectively, with 9 bases between them. CDR3 loop: CASSPQGTEAFF. DNA for the CDR3: TGTGCCAGCAGCCCACAGGGAACTGAAGCTTTCTTT.

The chain joins TRBV23-1 to TRBJ2-7; possible D gene TRBD2, 7 bases. TRBV23-1 is labeled an ORF, and its function is uncertain. Trimming left V 3 bases short and J 1 base short, with 22 bases between. The CDR3 length is 18 residues. Here the CDR3 DNA reads TGCGCCAGCAGTCACCCCAAATGGGAGGGGGGCCTATCCTACGAGCAGTACTTC. Translated: CASSHPKWEGGLSYEQYF.

This chain joins TRBV6-6 and TRBJ2-7; tentatively, D is TRBD2 (5 bases). Germline lookup yields CDR1 MNHNY and CDR2 SVGAGI (reference sequence). The ends were cut back, 6 bases at V and 0 bases at J, with 15 bases in the middle. The CDR3 has 15 amino acids. The CDR3: CASSYQAGNSYEQYF. DNA of the CDR3: TGTGCCAGCAGCTATCAAGCCGGGAACTCCTACGAGCAGTACTTC.

As to this clone: In the same sample, other DNA sequences code for this CDR3. The chain employs TRBV29-1 and TRBJ2-5; D remains unclear. The CDR3 has 12 amino acids. Trimming shortened V by 3 bases and J by 5 bases, and 10 bases separated the two germline ends. Germline V gene sequence: CDR1 SQVTM, CDR2 ANQGSEA. In DNA form, the CDR3 reads TGCAGCGTTGAGGCCCCCGGGGAGACCCAGTACTTC. It translates to CSVEAPGETQYF.

This chain uses TRBV4-2 with TRBJ1-1; D unresolved. Germline V gene sequence: CDR1 LGHNA, CDR2 YNFKEQ. This CDR3 has 11 amino acids. Trimming took off 7 bases at V and 3 bases at J, with 6 bases between the two ends. The chain's CDR3 is CASTGYTEAFF. In DNA, the CDR3 is TGTGCCAGCACCGGTTACACTGAAGCTTTCTTT.

This clone was seen a few times. V and J are TRBV7-6 and TRBJ2-7; tentative D call: TRBD2 (8 bases). V lost 3 bases to trimming and J lost 0 bases, with 15 bases between them. Germline CDR1 is SGHVS and CDR2 is FNYEAQ. The CDR3 is 16 amino acids. The CDR3 loop is CASSLMTGTSSYEQYF. DNA for the CDR3: TGTGCCAGCAGCTTGATGACAGGGACTAGCTCCTACGAGCAGTACTTC. Variable domain in full (rest from reference TRBV7-6 and TRBJ2-7): GAGVSQSPRYKVTKRGQDVALRCDPISGHVSLYWYRQALGQGPEFLTYFNYEAQQDKSGLPNDRFSAERPEGSISTLTIQRTEQRDSAMYRCASSLMTGTSSYEQYFGPGTRLTVT.

This clone was recorded at least ten times. The sample holds other DNA sequences that translate to the same CDR3. This chain uses TRBV25-1 with TRBJ2-7; possibly TRBD2 for D (6 bases). The V end was cut by 4 bases, the J end by 3 bases, with 22 bases between. Germline V lookup: CDR1 MGHDK, CDR2 SYGVNS. CDR3 length: 17 amino acids. The CDR3 DNA reads TGTGCCAGCAGTGGGGGCAGCGGGTGGGGGACCTACTACGAGCAGTACTTC. Translation: CASSGGSGWGTYYEQYF.

The rearrangement links TRBV19 to TRBJ1-2; TRBD1 matches at 11 bases. Per germline, CDR1 LNHDA and CDR2 SQIVND (reference sequence). The CDR3 is 15 residues long. V trimming: 11 bases; J trimming: 4 bases; junction bases outside the gene matches: 12. The CDR3 loop is CAASTGGTGGYGYTF. The CDR3, as DNA: TGTGCCGCCAGTACTGGGGGGACAGGGGGCTATGGCTACACCTTC.

The chain has TRBV6-5 and TRBJ2-2; 8 bases align to TRBD1. The CDR3 runs 14 residues. Germline V gene sequence: CDR1 MNHEY, CDR2 SVGAGI. Unmatched junction bases numbered 3, after V lost 8 bases and J lost 1 base. CDR3 protein: CASQGTGNTGELFF. CDR3 DNA: TGTGCCAGCCAAGGGACAGGGAACACCGGGGAGCTGTTTTTT.

This clone was detected once. J is TRBJ2-3 and V is TRBV19; perhaps TRBD2 as D (5 bases). Germline CDR1 LNHDA, CDR2 SQIVND (reference sequence). The CDR3 loop spans 15 amino acids. V was pared by 3 bases and J by 6 bases, with 16 bases between. The CDR3 sequence is CASSIPSGGRDTQYF. The CDR3 DNA reads as TGTGCCAGTAGTATTCCCAGCGGAGGCCGGGATACGCAGTATTTT.

V gene TRBV10-1 combines with J gene TRBJ2-3; 7 nucleotides agree with TRBD1. Looked up from germline, CDR1 is WNHNN and CDR2 is SYGVQD (reference sequence). Unmatched junction bases numbered 7, after V lost 2 bases and J lost 11 bases. The CDR3 sequence is 13 residues long. CDR3 DNA: TGCGCCAGCAGTGAGGCCTTACAGGGGATGCAGTATTTT. This translates into CASSEALQGMQYF.

The V and J genes are TRBV28 and TRBJ2-3; 7 nucleotides align to TRBD2. Losses at the gene ends were 4 bases for V and 2 bases for J; bases not matched to a gene: 12. The germline V gene has CDR1 MDHEN and CDR2 SYDVKM. The CDR3 sequence is 17 residues long. CDR3 in amino acids: CASSSDRSSGYTDTQYF. The DNA of the CDR3 is TGTGCCAGCAGTTCCGACCGTTCTAGCGGATACACAGATACGCAGTATTTT.

This clone was seen only a few times. The rearrangement links TRBV2 to TRBJ1-3; possible D gene TRBD1, 5 bases. The CDR3 runs to 14 residues. Trimming took 6 bases from V and 0 from J, leaving 9 bases between them. In germline, CDR1 is SNHLY, CDR2 FYNNEI. Written as DNA, the CDR3 is TGTGCCAGCAGGGGGACCTTCTCTGGAAACACCATATATTTT. It codes for CASRGTFSGNTIYF.

The gene calls are TRBV11-2 and TRBJ2-5; maybe TRBD2 (5 bases). The V gene lost 2 bases and the J gene lost 2 bases, with 12 bases spanning the gap. Germline CDR1 SGHAT, CDR2 FQNNGV. The CDR3 sequence is 15 residues long. The CDR3 here is CASSLTGLYQETQYF. DNA for the CDR3: TGTGCCAGCAGCTTAACCGGACTCTATCAAGAGACCCAGTACTTC. Full variable domain (outside the CDR3, taken from reference TRBV11-2 and TRBJ2-5): EAGVAQSPRYKIIEKRQSVAFWCNPISGHATLYWYQQILGQGPKLLIQFQNNGVVDDSQLPKDRFSAERLKGVDSTLKIQPAKLEDSAVYLCASSLTGLYQETQYFGPGTRLLVL.

The count of this clone is one. The chain couples TRBV5-1 to TRBJ2-3; 10 bases are a match to TRBD1. V was clipped by 4 bases and J by 3 bases; unmatched bases: 8. Germline V lookup: CDR1 SGHRS, CDR2 YFSETQ. The CDR3 is 16 amino acids. CDR3 residues: CASSLGPGQGTDTQYF. The CDR3 DNA reads as TGCGCCAGCAGCCTTGGACCGGGACAGGGGACAGATACGCAGTATTTT. The variable domain in full, completed from reference TRBV5-1 and TRBJ2-3, reads KAGVTQTPRYLIKTRGQQVTLSCSPISGHRSVSWYQQTPGQGLQFLFEYFSETQRNKGNFPGRFSGRQFSNSRSEMNVSTLELGDSALYLCASSLGPGQGTDTQYFGPGTRLTVL.

The chain uses TRBV29-1 and TRBJ2-1, with 14 bases that match TRBD2. There are 18 residues in the CDR3. The germline V gene has CDR1 SQVTM and CDR2 ANQGSEA. Trimming cost V 5 bases and J 6 bases; bases outside gene matches: 15. The CDR3 spells CSVTPGLAGGGGLNEQFF. The CDR3, as DNA: TGCAGCGTTACCCCTGGACTAGCGGGAGGAGGGGGGCTCAATGAGCAGTTCTTC.

Concerning this clone: The sample has other DNA sequences that encode this CDR3 too. The chain couples TRBV2 to TRBJ1-1; 8 positions match TRBD1. The CDR3 sequence is 13 residues long. The V segment lost 6 bases and the J segment 5 bases; nucleotides outside the gene matches: 5. Germline V gene data show CDR1 as SNHLY and CDR2 as FYNNEI. Written as DNA, the CDR3 is TGTGCCAGCAGCCGACAGGGGAGTACTGAAGCTTTCTTT. Protein: CASSRQGSTEAFF.

This chain links TRBV19 with TRBJ2-1, with D perhaps TRBD2 (6 bases). The CDR3 covers 15 residues. The V gene's germline CDR1 is LNHDA and CDR2 SQIVND (reference sequence). Between the trimmed V and J ends, which lost 1 base and 0 bases, there was a span of 7 bases. This CDR3 reads CASSIGSGSYNEQFF. The CDR3 DNA sequence: TGTGCCAGTAGTATAGGTAGCGGCTCCTACAATGAGCAGTTCTTC.

This clone was recorded only once. This rearrangement joins TRBV10-3 to TRBJ2-7; TRBD2 matches 7 bases. Losses at the gene ends were 6 bases for V and 3 bases for J; bases not matched to a gene: 11. Germline V gives CDR1 ENHRY, CDR2 SYGVKD. The CDR3 totals 15 residues. CDR3 sequence reads: CAIRSTGRFNYEQYF. The CDR3 region has the DNA TGTGCCATCAGATCAACCGGGAGGTTTAACTACGAGCAGTACTTC.

This rearrangement joins TRBV6-5 to TRBJ2-7; D may correspond to TRBD1 or TRBD2 (6 bases each). The germline V gene encodes CDR1 MNHEY and CDR2 SVGAGI. This CDR3 contains 14 residues. V lost 9 bases, J lost 0 bases, and 15 bases lay in between. CDR3 residues: CASSIGGNSYEQYF. CDR3 DNA sequence: TGTGCCAGTTCGATCGGGGGCAACTCCTACGAGCAGTACTTC.

The gene calls are TRBV7-6 and TRBJ2-1; D remains unclear. The CDR3 is 16 amino acids. Germline assignment: CDR1 SGHVS and CDR2 FNYEAQ. Trimming stripped 5 bases from V and 4 bases from J, with 18 bases between. The CDR3 loop reads CASSPVHRARYNEQFF. For the CDR3, the DNA is TGTGCCAGCAGCCCCGTCCATAGGGCCCGTTACAATGAGCAGTTCTTC. Drawing the rest from reference TRBV7-6 and TRBJ2-1, the complete variable domain is GAGVSQSPRYKVTKRGQDVALRCDPISGHVSLYWYRQALGQGPEFLTYFNYEAQQDKSGLPNDRFSAERPEGSISTLTIQRTEQRDSAMYRCASSPVHRARYNEQFFGPGTRLTVL.

The CDR3 region has the DNA TGTGCCAGCAGCCCACGGGCGGGAAGCTACCAAGAGACCCAGTACTTC. It is translated as CASSPRAGSYQETQYF. V usage is TRBV5-6 and J usage is TRBJ2-5, with D perhaps matching TRBD2 (6 bases). Trimming cost V 4 bases and J 0 bases, with 16 bases left between them. Looked up from germline, CDR1 is SGHDT and CDR2 is YYEEEE. This CDR3 contains 16 residues.

In its sample, this clone was seen a few times. The chain recombines TRBV18 with TRBJ1-1; D uncertain. The CDR3 sequence is 12 residues long. Germline V lookup: CDR1 KGHSH, CDR2 LQKENI. V shed 3 bases and J shed 7 bases, with 9 bases lying between them. The CDR3 nucleotides read TGTGCCAGCTCACCCTATGGGAGTGAAGCTTTCTTT. Its protein product is CASSPYGSEAFF.